The T cell receptor (beta chain) described here comes from a study of shared clonotypes between healthy human individuals. Study observations and caveats: Clonotypes shared by all four sorted-subset donors had higher generation probabilities than non-shared clonotypes.

Terminally differentiated effector memory CD45RA+ cells were excluded by CCR7 positive selection of CD45RO-negative cells. TCRdb keeps only in-frame clones here, not all; method: immunoSEQ multiplex PCR. The sample records 700,000 to 950,000 clones, around 96% being singletons. This clone was seen once. The antigen is not known. V lost 1 base and J lost 5, with 8 bases in between. Germline loops: CDR1 LNHNV, CDR2 YYDKDF (reference sequence). The CDR3 is made up of 14 amino acids. The chain carries TRBV15 and TRBJ1-4; tentatively, D is TRBD1 (5 bases). This TCR was sampled from a man aged 25-45 years in good health. Sequenced input: naive CD8+ T cells sorted from blood. CDR3 loop: CATSRVRENEKLFF. CDR3 sequence (DNA): TGTGCCACCAGCAGAGTCAGGGAGAATGAAAAACTGTTTTTT.